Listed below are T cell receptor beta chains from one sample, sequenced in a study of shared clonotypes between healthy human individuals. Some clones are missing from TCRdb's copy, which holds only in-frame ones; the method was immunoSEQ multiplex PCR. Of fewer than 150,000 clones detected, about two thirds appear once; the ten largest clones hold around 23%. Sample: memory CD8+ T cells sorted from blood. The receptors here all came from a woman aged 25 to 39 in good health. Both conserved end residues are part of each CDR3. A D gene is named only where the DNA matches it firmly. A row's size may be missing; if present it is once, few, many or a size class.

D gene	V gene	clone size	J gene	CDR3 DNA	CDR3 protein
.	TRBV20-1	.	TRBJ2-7	TGCAGTGCTATGGGGGCCTACGAGCAGTACTTC	CSAMGAYEQYF
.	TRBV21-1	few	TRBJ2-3	TGTGCCAGCAGCAGATACAGGGGTAGCACAGATACGCAGTATTTT	CASSRYRGSTDTQYF
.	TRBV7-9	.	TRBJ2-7	TGTGCCAGCAGCCCCGGTTTTTCCCGCCATTACGAGCAGTACTTC	CASSPGFSRHYEQYF
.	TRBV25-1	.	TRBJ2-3	TGTGCCAGCAGTATACCAGGGCAAGATACGCAGTATTTT	CASSIPGQDTQYF
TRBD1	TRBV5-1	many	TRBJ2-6	TGCGCCAGCAGCTTCTCGAGGGACAGGGGGCGGGTCTCTGGGGCCAACGTCCTGACTTTC	CASSFSRDRGRVSGANVLTF
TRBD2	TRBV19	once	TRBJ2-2	TGTGCCAGCCAGACTAGCGGGTACGGGGAGCTGTTTTTT	CASQTSGYGELFF
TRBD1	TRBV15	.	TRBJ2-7	TGTGCCACCAGCAGAGATCGGACAGGGGGGACCTACGAGCAGTACTTC	CATSRDRTGGTYEQYF
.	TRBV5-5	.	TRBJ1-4	TGTGCCAGCAGCTTGGTACTCAAGGGCAGAGTCGCCATTAATGAAAAACTGTTTTTT	CASSLVLKGRVAINEKLFF
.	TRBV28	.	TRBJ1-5	TGTGCCAGCAGTTCCCCCGGGGGCAGCAATCAGCCCCAGCATTTT	CASSSPGGSNQPQHF
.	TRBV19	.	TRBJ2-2	TGTGCCAGCAGCCGGGACTTAGGGCTACCTGACACCGGGGAGCTGTTTTTT	CASSRDLGLPDTGELFF
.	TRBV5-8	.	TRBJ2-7	TGTGCCAGCAGCTTGGGTACCTACAGGGACGAGCAGTACTTC	CASSLGTYRDEQYF
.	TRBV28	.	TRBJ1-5	TGTGCCAGCAGTTTCTCCTGGGGGGTTACAAGGAGCAATCAGCCCCAGCATTTT	CASSFSWGVTRSNQPQHF
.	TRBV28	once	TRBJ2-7	TGTGCCAGCAGTCAACCGGGACCCCGGCCGCAGTACTTC	CASSQPGPRPQYF
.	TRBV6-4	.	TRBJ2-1	TGTGCCAGCACCGACTCGGAGGGGGGTAATGAGCAGTTCTTC	CASTDSEGGNEQFF
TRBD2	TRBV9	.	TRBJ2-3	TGTGCCAGCAGCTATAGCGGGAGGGCCACAGATACGCAGTATTTT	CASSYSGRATDTQYF
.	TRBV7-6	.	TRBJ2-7	TGTGCCAGCAGCCAAGCGACGGGGGAAGAGCAGTACTTC	CASSQATGEEQYF
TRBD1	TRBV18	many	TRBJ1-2	TGTGCCAGCTCACAGAACCGGGACAGCCGCAACTATGGCTACACCTTC	CASSQNRDSRNYGYTF
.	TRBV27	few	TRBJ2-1	TGTGCCAGCACCTCAACTTCAGGGCCCTACAATGAGCAGTTCTTC	CASTSTSGPYNEQFF
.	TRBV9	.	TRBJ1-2	TGTGCCAGCAGCGTCACAGGGCTTTACGGCTACACCTTC	CASSVTGLYGYTF
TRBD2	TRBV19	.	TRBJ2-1	TGTGCCAGTAGTCGGACTAGCGGGAGGCCCTCCCTCTACAATGAGCAGTTCTTC	CASSRTSGRPSLYNEQFF
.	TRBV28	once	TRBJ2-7	TGTGCCAGCAGTTTAGGGACATCCAGGGTAGGCGAGCAGTACTTC	CASSLGTSRVGEQYF
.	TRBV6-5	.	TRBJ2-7	TGTGCCAGCAGTTTATCCCTAGCTAGTACCTACGAGCAGTACTTC	CASSLSLASTYEQYF
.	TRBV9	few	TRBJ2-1	TGTGCCAGCAGCGTAGCGGGAGCTTCCGATGAGCAGTTCTTC	CASSVAGASDEQFF
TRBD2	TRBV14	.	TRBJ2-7	TGTGCCAGCAGCCCGACTAGCGGGAGCACGTACGAGCAGTACTTC	CASSPTSGSTYEQYF
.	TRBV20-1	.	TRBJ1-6	TGCAGTGCTTGGCTCCCACCCCTCCACTTT	CSAWLPPLHF
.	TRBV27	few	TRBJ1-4	TGTGCCAGCAGTTTAGAGGGAGAGGAAAAACTGTTTTTT	CASSLEGEEKLFF
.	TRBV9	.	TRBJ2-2	TGTGCCAGCAGCCCCCAGTCCGGGGTCGGGGAGCTGTTTTTT	CASSPQSGVGELFF
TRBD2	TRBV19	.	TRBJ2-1	TGTGCCAGTAGTGCCCTAGCGGAAGGGGACAATGAGCAGTTCTTC	CASSALAEGDNEQFF
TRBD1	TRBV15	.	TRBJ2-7	TGTGCCACCAGCAGAGATACCGCAGACAGGGGTTACGAGCAGTACTTC	CATSRDTADRGYEQYF
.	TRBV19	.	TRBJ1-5	TGTGCCAGTAGTATTCTGTCGCGGGGTATGGATCAGCCCCAGCATTTT	CASSILSRGMDQPQHF
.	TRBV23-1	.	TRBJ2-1	TGCGCCAGCAGTCAAGCCCGTGTTGACAATGAGCAGTTCTTC	CASSQARVDNEQFF
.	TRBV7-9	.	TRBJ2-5	TGTGCCAGCAGCCCCACGGGACCATATCAAGAGACCCAGTACTTC	CASSPTGPYQETQYF
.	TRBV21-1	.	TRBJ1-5	TGTGCCAGCAGCGATACAGGGGGCGCGGTCTGTAGCAATCAGCCCCAGCATTTT	CASSDTGGAVCSNQPQHF
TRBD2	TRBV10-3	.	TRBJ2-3	TGTGCCATCAGTGATCCGAGCGGGAGGGGGTCAGATACGCAGTATTTT	CAISDPSGRGSDTQYF
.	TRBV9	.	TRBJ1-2	TGTGCCAGCAGCGTAGGTCGTGACAGTGGTGGCTACACCTTC	CASSVGRDSGGYTF
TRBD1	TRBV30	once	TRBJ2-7	TGTGCCTGGGTAAGGGGGACAGGGGGACACGAGCAGTACTTC	CAWVRGTGGHEQYF
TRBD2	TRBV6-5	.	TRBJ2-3	TGTGCCAGCAGTTACTTACTAGCGACAAGCACAGATACGCAGTATTTT	CASSYLLATSTDTQYF
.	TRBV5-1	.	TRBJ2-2	TGCGCCAGCAGCTTGGCCAAGGTAGCGGTGAACACCGGGGAGCTGTTTTTT	CASSLAKVAVNTGELFF
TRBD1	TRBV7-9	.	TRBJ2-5	TGTGCCAGCAGCTCGGACAGGGCCAGAGCTGGGACCCAGTACTTC	CASSSDRARAGTQYF
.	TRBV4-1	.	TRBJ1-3	TGCGCCAGCAGCCGTCCTGGAAACACCATATATTTT	CASSRPGNTIYF
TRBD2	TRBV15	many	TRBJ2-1	TGTGCCACCAGCTTGGCGGGAGACCCCTACAATGAGCAGTTCTTC	CATSLAGDPYNEQFF
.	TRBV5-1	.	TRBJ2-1	TGCGCCAGCAGCTTGTGGCGTAACTCCTACAATGAGCAGTTCTTC	CASSLWRNSYNEQFF
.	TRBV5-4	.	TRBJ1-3	TGTGCCAGCAGCTTGGCGGGGGGGTTAGCGGGAAACACCATATATTTT	CASSLAGGLAGNTIYF
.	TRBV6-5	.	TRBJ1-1	TGTGCCAGCAGATCGTACCGGGACACTGAAGCTTTCTTT	CASRSYRDTEAFF
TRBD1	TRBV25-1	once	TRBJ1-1	TGTGCCAGCAGTGGAGACAGGGTCCTGAACACTGAAGCTTTCTTT	CASSGDRVLNTEAFF
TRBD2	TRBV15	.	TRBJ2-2	TGTGCCACCAGCAATATTGGACTAGCGAAAAACACCGGGGAGCTGTTTTTT	CATSNIGLAKNTGELFF
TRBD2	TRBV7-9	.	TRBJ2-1	TGTGCCAGCAGCGGATATACGACTAGCGGGAGGGCATTTGATGAGCAGTTCTTC	CASSGYTTSGRAFDEQFF
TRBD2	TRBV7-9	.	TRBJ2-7	TGTGCCAGCAGCCAGGAACTAGCGGAGAGCTACGAGCAGTACTTC	CASSQELAESYEQYF
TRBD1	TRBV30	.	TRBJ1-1	TGTGCCTGGGCGGACAAGGGGGCCACTGAAGCTTTCTTT	CAWADKGATEAFF
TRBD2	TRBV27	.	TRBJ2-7	TGTGCCAGCAGTTTGCGACTGGGACTAGCGGGAGCCGAGCAGTACTTC	CASSLRLGLAGAEQYF
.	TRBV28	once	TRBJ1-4	TGTGCCAGCAGTTTTTTCGTCGGGGCTGAGGGGGAAAAACTGTTTTTT	CASSFFVGAEGEKLFF
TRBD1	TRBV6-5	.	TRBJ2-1	TGTGCCAGCAGTTATCGACAGGGGCCCCATGAGCAGTTCTTC	CASSYRQGPHEQFF
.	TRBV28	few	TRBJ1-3	TGTGCCAGCAGTTTGTTCACCGGAAACACCATATATTTT	CASSLFTGNTIYF
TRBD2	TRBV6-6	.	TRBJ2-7	TGTGCCAGCAGCGTCGGGACTAGCGGGTTTTACGAGCAGTACTTC	CASSVGTSGFYEQYF
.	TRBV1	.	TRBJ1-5	TGCGCCAGCAGCCAAGTAGCGGACAGACAGCCCCAGCATTTT	CASSQVADRQPQHF
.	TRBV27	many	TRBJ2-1	TGTGCCAGCAGCACGTTGGGGAATGAGCAGTTCTTC	CASSTLGNEQFF
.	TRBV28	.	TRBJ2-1	TGTGCCAGCAGTTCCTGGACTAATCAGCAGTTCTTC	CASSSWTNQQFF
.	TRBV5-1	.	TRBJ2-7	TGCGCCAGCAGGATCGACCAGTTCTACGAGCAGTACTTC	CASRIDQFYEQYF
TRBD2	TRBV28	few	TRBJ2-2	TGTGCCAGTCAAAGTAGCGGGACCACCGGGGAGCTGTTTTTT	CASQSSGTTGELFF
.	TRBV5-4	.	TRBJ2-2	TGTGCCAGCAGCCAATCATCCCGTAGAGGCACCGGGGAGCTGTTTTTT	CASSQSSRRGTGELFF